The present T cell receptor beta chain was sequenced within a study of blood T cell repertoires in COVID-19. The data were produced by immunoSEQ multiplex PCR, yet TCRdb's version contains in-frame clones alone and is incomplete. The sample comprises around 170,000 clones, about 83% of which are singletons, and 10% to 15% rests with the top ten. The CDR3 runs to 15 residues. CDR1 is SGHTA and CDR2 is FQGNSA in the germline V gene. Comments on this clone: Sequence at one end of the junction differs from germline and may be a read error.

This sequence was found in a man aged 65-85 years who had recovered from COVID-19. Source material: peripheral blood. This chain links TRBV7-2 with TRBJ2-1; 8 nucleotides agree with TRBD1. This chain's CDR3 is CASRLGQGSYNEQFF. The CDR3 nucleotides read TGTGCCAGCAGATTAGGACAGGGCTCCTACAATGAGCAGTTCTTC.